Listed here are 24 T cell receptor beta chains from one sample, sequenced in a study of cytomegalovirus exposure and HLA in healthy donors. In the PCR, 60 Vbeta and 13 Jbeta primers were used. TCRdb's copy holds only in-frame clones and misses some; the assay was immunoSEQ multiplex PCR. The sample gives 110,000 to 150,000 clones, 84% of which show up once; approximately 2.7% is in the top ten. The sequenced material came from PBMCs. The receptors come from a boy aged 2 to 10 in good health and CMV-seronegative.

About this clone: The junction differs from germline at one of its ends, possibly a read error. This chain connects TRBV14 to TRBJ1-4; 10 bases are shared with TRBD1. The CDR3 is made up of 12 amino acids. Germline loops: CDR1 SGHDN, CDR2 FVKESK. The CDR3 region is CASRRSTGGASF. CDR3 nucleotides: TGTGCCAGCAGGCGTTCGACAGGGGGCGCGTCTTTT. Looking up the rest from reference TRBV14 and TRBJ1-4 gives the full variable domain: EAGVTQFPSHSVIEKGQTVTLRCDPISGHDNLYWYRRVMGKEIKFLLHFVKESKQDESGMPNNRFLAERTGGTYSTLKVQPAELEDSGVYFCASRRSTGGASFGSGTQLSVL.

Points on this clone: One end of the junction does not line up with germline, which may come from a read error. The chain carries TRBV6-1 and TRBJ1-4; 7 bases agree with TRBD1. CDR1 MNHNS and CDR2 SASEGT come from the germline V gene. CDR3 length: 14 amino acids. DNA for the CDR3: TGTGCCAGCAGGGAAGAGGGGGCTTGGGAAAAACTGTTTTTT. Its protein is CASREEGAWEKLFF.

The chain links TRBV7-9 to TRBJ2-2; D possibly corresponds to TRBD1 (5 bases). CDR1 and CDR2 from the germline V gene are SEHNR and FQNEAQ (reference sequence). CDR3 length: 16 residues. Trimming took 5 bases from V and 4 from J, leaving 17 bases between them. The CDR3 here is CASSPRRQGLTGELFF. The CDR3 DNA reads TGTGCCAGCAGCCCGAGGCGGCAGGGTCTCACCGGGGAGCTGTTTTTT.

The rearrangement joins TRBV9 to TRBJ1-1; no reliable D call. The CDR3 totals 15 residues. Germline values: CDR1 SGDLS, CDR2 YYNGEE. Trimming removed 0 bases from V and 4 bases from J, with 13 bases in between. The CDR3 DNA sequence: TGTGCCAGCAGCGTAGTTCTGCGGGCCAGCACTGAAGCTTTCTTT. Translation gives CASSVVLRASTEAFF.

The chain is built from TRBV28 and TRBJ2-5; 15 bases are shared with TRBD2. Germline-derived CDR1 and CDR2 are MDHEN and SYDVKM. The CDR3 extends over 18 amino acids. With 6 bases clipped from V and 4 bases from J, the junction kept 12 bases outside the gene matches. Here the CDR3 DNA reads TGTGCCAGCAGATCCGGGACTAGCGGGAGGTGGGGTCGAGAGACCCAGTACTTC. It translates to CASRSGTSGRWGRETQYF.

This chain connects TRBV25-1 to TRBJ2-7, with 9 bases aligning to TRBD1. With V trimmed by 9 bases and J by 5 bases, 2 bases remained unmatched. This CDR3 has 11 amino acids. Germline-derived CDR1 and CDR2 are MGHDK and SYGVNS. The CDR3 DNA is TGTGCCAGTGGGACAGGGCACGAGCAGTACTTC. It translates to CASGTGHEQYF.

The chain combines TRBV11-3 with TRBJ2-1; 11 bases line up with TRBD2. The CDR3 sequence is 15 residues long. Germline V gives CDR1 SGHNT, CDR2 YENEEA. V lost 5 bases, J lost 7 bases, and 7 bases stayed unmatched. CDR3 sequence reads: CASSDSGRAENEQFF. As DNA, the CDR3 is TGTGCCAGCAGCGATAGCGGGAGGGCCGAAAATGAGCAGTTCTTC.

This clone was recorded only once. The chain has TRBV7-9 and TRBJ2-7; tentatively, D is TRBD2 (5 bases). The germline V gene encodes CDR1 SEHNR and CDR2 FQNEAQ (reference sequence). V was pared by 3 bases and J by 0 bases, with 6 bases between. There are 13 residues in the CDR3. CDR3 in amino acids: CASSLDFSYEQYF. The CDR3 DNA is TGTGCCAGCAGCTTGGACTTCTCCTACGAGCAGTACTTC. Complete variable domain (other parts from reference TRBV7-9 and TRBJ2-7): DTGVSQNPRHKITKRGQNVTFRCDPISEHNRLYWYRQTLGQGPEFLTYFQNEAQLEKSRLLSDRFSAERPKGSFSTLEIQRTEQGDSAMYLCASSLDFSYEQYFGPGTRLTVT.

The V gene is TRBV9, the J gene TRBJ2-3; 9 bases align to TRBD2. Germline V gene sequence: CDR1 SGDLS, CDR2 YYNGEE. CDR3 length: 16 residues. J was trimmed by 1 base and V by 4 bases; bases with no gene match: 7. The CDR3 reads CASSPFSGRGTDTQYF. The CDR3 DNA reads as TGTGCCAGCAGCCCATTTAGCGGGAGAGGCACAGATACGCAGTATTTT.

This rearrangement joins TRBV6-1 to TRBJ2-5; possible D gene TRBD1, 5 bases. The J call could be wrong; TRBJ2-7 is a better fit for the DNA end. The length of the CDR3 is 14 residues. The germline CDR1 and CDR2 sequences are MNHNS and SASEGT. CDR3 region: CASSETGRAYEQYF. CDR3 coding DNA: TGTGCCAGCAGTGAAACGGGCAGGGCCTACGAGCAGTACTTC.

Turning to this clone: The junction departs from germline at one end; a sequencing error may be responsible. Different DNA sequences within this sample yield the same CDR3. J is TRBJ2-6 and V is TRBV2, with D possibly matching TRBD1 (8 bases). The CDR3 has 17 amino acids. Germline CDR1 SNHLY, CDR2 FYNNEI. CDR3 coding DNA: TGTGCCAGCAGTGAGTTACAGGGGGGGTCCGGGGCCAACGTCCTGACCTTC. It codes for CASSELQGGSGANVLTF.

The chain carries TRBV6-5 and TRBJ2-7; D not certain. V dropped 10 bases and J dropped 2 bases, with 21 bases sitting between them. From germline, CDR1 is MNHEY and CDR2 SVGAGI. The CDR3 consists of 15 residues. CDR3 DNA: TGTGCCACCACTACCCGCGGCCATCGCACCTACGAGCAGTACTTC. Translation: CATTTRGHRTYEQYF.

V and J are TRBV4-1 and TRBJ1-1; D possibly corresponds to TRBD1 (5 bases). V lost 2 bases and J lost 5, with 18 bases in between. The CDR3 consists of 16 residues. Germline CDR1 and CDR2: MGHRA and YSYEKL. The CDR3 DNA sequence: TGCGCCAGCAGCCAACCACTACGGGGGTCTAGAACTGAAGCTTTCTTT. Encoded protein: CASSQPLRGSRTEAFF.

CDR3 in DNA: TGTGCCAGCTCACTCCTAGGAGAGAAGGCTGAAGCTTTCTTT. This encodes CASSLLGEKAEAFF. V gene TRBV18 combines with J gene TRBJ1-1; no clear D. The germline V gene has CDR1 KGHSH and CDR2 LQKENI. V lost 4 bases and J 6 bases, leaving 15 bases between the germline ends. CDR3 length: 14 residues.

This chain uses TRBV5-4 with TRBJ1-1; D is unclear. Germline values: CDR1 SGHNT, CDR2 YYREEE (reference sequence). The CDR3 loop spans 14 amino acids. Trimming pared 4 bases from V and 4 bases from J, leaving 14 bases between. The CDR3 region is CASSEPGHITEAFF. CDR3 sequence (DNA): TGTGCCAGCAGCGAGCCGGGTCATATCACTGAAGCTTTCTTT.

Here the CDR3 reads CASTPRMGGRAGTKTQYF. The CDR3 nucleotides read TGTGCCAGCACCCCCCGAATGGGCGGGAGGGCCGGGACTAAGACCCAGTACTTC. V is TRBV28 and J is TRBJ2-5; TRBD2 matches at 9 bases. Germline V lookup: CDR1 MDHEN, CDR2 SYDVKM. The ends lost 7 bases at V and 6 bases at J; junction bases unmatched: 21. The CDR3 loop spans 18 amino acids. The entire variable domain, with the rest obtained from reference TRBV28 and TRBJ2-5, is as follows: DVKVTQSSRYLVKRTGEKVFLECVQDMDHENMFWYRQDPGLGLRLIYFSYDVKMKEKGDIPEGYSVSREKKERFSLILESASTNQTSMYLCASTPRMGGRAGTKTQYFGPGTRLLVL.

The genes are TRBV9 and TRBJ2-5; 10 bases align to TRBD1. The tail of the sequence fits TRBJ2-7 better, so the J call may be wrong. The CDR3 is 15 amino acids. CDR1 and CDR2 (germline): SGDLS, YYNGEE. CDR3 DNA: TGTGCCAGCACCGCCGGGACAGGGGACAACTACGAGCAGTACTTC. This codes for CASTAGTGDNYEQYF.

This clone has more than one count but fewer than ten. The CDR3 bases are TGTGCCACCAGCAGCAACTTACAGGGAACGAACACTGAAGCTTTCTTT. It codes for CATSSNLQGTNTEAFF. This chain connects TRBV15 to TRBJ1-1, with D possibly being TRBD1 (6 bases). The CDR3 is 16 amino acids. The ends were cut back, 3 bases at V and 1 base at J, with 15 bases in the middle. Germline V gives CDR1 LNHNV, CDR2 YYDKDF (reference sequence).

The chain recombines TRBV15 with TRBJ2-6; D unresolved. Germline CDR1 reads LNHNV; CDR2 reads YYDKDF (reference sequence). The CDR3 is 14 amino acids. V lost 6 bases and J 1 base, leaving 7 bases between the germline ends. CDR3 protein: CATSRYSGANVLTF. CDR3 DNA sequence: TGTGCCACCAGTCGTTATTCTGGGGCCAACGTCCTGACTTTC.

CDR3 amino acids: CASSLYRGSGELFF. The CDR3 DNA reads TGTGCCAGCAGTTTATATCGGGGATCCGGGGAGCTGTTTTTT. The chain uses TRBV27 and TRBJ2-2; D is possibly TRBD2 (5 bases). CDR1 is MNHEY and CDR2 is SMNVEV in the germline V gene (reference sequence). V shed 1 base and J shed 6 bases, with 9 bases lying between them. The CDR3 covers 14 residues.

This chain connects TRBV9 to TRBJ2-1; 9 positions agree with TRBD2. The V and J ends lost 3 bases and 7 bases, in that order; junction bases with no gene match: 5. Germline-derived CDR1 and CDR2 are SGDLS and YYNGEE. This CDR3 has 14 residues. In DNA, the CDR3 is TGTGCCAGCAGCGATAGCGGGGGTGGGAATGAGCAGTTCTTC. Its translation is CASSDSGGGNEQFF. The complete variable domain, with remaining parts taken from reference TRBV9 and TRBJ2-1, reads DSGVTQTPKHLITATGQRVTLRCSPRSGDLSVYWYQQSLDQGLQFLIQYYNGEERAKGNILERFSAQQFPDLHSELNLSSLELGDSALYFCASSDSGGGNEQFFGPGTRLTVL.

Regarding this clone: Sequence at one end of the junction differs from germline and may be a read error. The sample carries other DNA sequences with the same CDR3. J is TRBJ2-7 and V is TRBV10-3; 8 nucleotides match TRBD2. CDR3 length: 15 residues. The germline V gene has CDR1 ENHRY and CDR2 SYGVKD. The CDR3 DNA reads as TGCGCCATCAGTGAGTCCGGACTGGCGGGAGGTGAGCAGTACTTC. Its translation: CAISESGLAGGEQYF.

The V and J genes are TRBV13 and TRBJ1-4; 8 bases are shared with TRBD1. The CDR3 is 15 residues long. Germline lookup yields CDR1 PRHDT and CDR2 FYEKMQ (reference sequence). With 5 bases clipped from V and 7 bases from J, the junction kept 9 bases outside the gene matches. CDR3 loop: CASSPGQGLLEKLFF. DNA for the CDR3: TGTGCCAGCAGCCCAGGACAGGGCCTTCTTGAAAAACTGTTTTTT.

The chain links TRBV18 to TRBJ2-1, with unresolved D. V was trimmed by 3 bases and J by 6 bases, leaving 18 bases between them. In germline, CDR1 is KGHSH, CDR2 LQKENI. The length of the CDR3 is 16 residues. The DNA of the CDR3 is TGTGCCAGCTCACCGTCAGGCGATTACAGTTTCAATGAGCAGTTCTTC. This gives the protein CASSPSGDYSFNEQFF.